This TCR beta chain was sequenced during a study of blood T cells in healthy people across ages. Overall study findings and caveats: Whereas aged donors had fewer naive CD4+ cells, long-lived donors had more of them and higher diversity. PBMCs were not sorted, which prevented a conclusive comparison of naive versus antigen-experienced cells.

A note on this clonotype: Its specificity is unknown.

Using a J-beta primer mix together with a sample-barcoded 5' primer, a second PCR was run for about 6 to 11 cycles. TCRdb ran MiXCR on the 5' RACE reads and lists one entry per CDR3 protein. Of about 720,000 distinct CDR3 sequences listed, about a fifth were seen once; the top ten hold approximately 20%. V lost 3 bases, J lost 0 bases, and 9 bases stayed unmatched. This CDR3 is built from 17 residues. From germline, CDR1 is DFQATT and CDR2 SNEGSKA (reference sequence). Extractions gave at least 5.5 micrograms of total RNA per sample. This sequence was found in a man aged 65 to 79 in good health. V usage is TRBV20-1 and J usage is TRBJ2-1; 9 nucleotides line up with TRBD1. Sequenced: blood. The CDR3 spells CSASPTGGLSSYNEQFF. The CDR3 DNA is TGCAGTGCTAGTCCTACAGGGGGCTTAAGCTCCTACAATGAGCAGTTCTTC.